This TCR beta chain is drawn from a study of post-analysis software for immune sequencing data. Germline loops: CDR1 KGHSH, CDR2 LQKENI. Trimming took 3 bases from V and 4 from J, leaving 21 bases between them. The CDR3 consists of 18 residues. Of note for this clonotype: Its target is not known.

cDNA libraries for TCR beta contained unique molecular identifiers. Once about 0.95 to 10 million T cells were used, roughly 0.5 million cDNA molecules resulted. Each CDR3 protein is one row after TCRdb ran MiXCR on the PCR reads. The sample includes roughly 800,000 distinct CDR3 sequences, 53% of them seen just once. Broader study findings: Controls had lower frequencies than patients of five or six TRBV segments, which included TRBV5-6, TRBV5-1 and TRBV20-1.

Input material: blood. This TCR came from a girl between 10 and 17 years old with multiple sclerosis. This chain joins TRBV18 and TRBJ1-4, with D possibly matching TRBD1 (6 bases). CDR3 residues: CASSPYSKQGGNNEKLFF. CDR3 bases: TGTGCCAGCTCACCCTACTCAAAACAAGGGGGAAATAATGAAAAACTGTTTTTT.